This T cell receptor (beta chain) came from a study of shared clonotypes between healthy human individuals. Naive-designated CD8 cells lacked CD45RO, were positively enriched for CCR7, and omitted terminally differentiated effector memory CD45RA+ cells. Worth noting for this clone: Antigen specificity is unknown.

The study, taken as a whole, reports: Non-shared clonotypes had lower generation probabilities than those shared by all four donors. In several donors, about 5% of naive CD4 clonotypes appeared in common.

V was pared by 5 bases and J by 0 bases, with 7 bases of the junction left unmatched. The CDR3 totals 16 residues. Germline CDR1 reads MNHEY; CDR2 reads SMNVEV (reference sequence). Assay used: immunoSEQ multiplex PCR; TCRdb lists only in-frame clones, some missing. The top ten clones hold less than 0.25% of a sample with roughly 770,000 clones, approximately 97% of them seen once. This clonotype was obtained from a man aged 25 to 45 in good health. Material: naive CD8+ T cells sorted from blood. The rearrangement joins TRBV27 to TRBJ2-1; 7 nucleotides line up with TRBD2. CDR3 protein: CASSPGVAGSYNEQFF. CDR3 nucleotides: TGTGCCAGCAGTCCGGGAGTAGCGGGCTCCTACAATGAGCAGTTCTTC.